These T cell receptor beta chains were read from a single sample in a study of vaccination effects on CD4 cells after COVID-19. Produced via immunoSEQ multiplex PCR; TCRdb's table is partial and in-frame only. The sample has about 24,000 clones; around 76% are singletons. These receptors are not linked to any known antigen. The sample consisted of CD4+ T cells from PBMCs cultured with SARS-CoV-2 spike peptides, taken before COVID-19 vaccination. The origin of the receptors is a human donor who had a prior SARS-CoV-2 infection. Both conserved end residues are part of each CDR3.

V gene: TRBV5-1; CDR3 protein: CASRERTDEAFF
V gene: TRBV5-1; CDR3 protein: CASSLGDRYNEQFF
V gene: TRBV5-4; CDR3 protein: CASSVPGTSNYGYTF
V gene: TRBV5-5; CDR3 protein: CASSLSGNNYGYTF
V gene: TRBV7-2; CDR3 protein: CASSLAVAFTDTQYF
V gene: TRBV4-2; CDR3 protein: CASSPTSREDGEQFF
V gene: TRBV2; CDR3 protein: CASNPQPGYGYTF
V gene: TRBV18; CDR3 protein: CASSPIAGNYGYTF
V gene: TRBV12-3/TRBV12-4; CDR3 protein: CASSAEVEQYF
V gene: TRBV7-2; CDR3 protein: CASSFYNDPGTEAFF
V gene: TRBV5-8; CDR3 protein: CASSLVDRIYNEQFF
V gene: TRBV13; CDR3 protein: CASSRGGPRSYNEQFF
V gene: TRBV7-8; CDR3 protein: CASSLGGQVGNTIYF
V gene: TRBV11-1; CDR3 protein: CASSPVPASSYEQYF